This TCR beta chain was sequenced in a study of radiotherapy plus CTLA-4 blockade in lung cancer. Overall study results and limits: The best prediction of response reportedly came from early blood T cell clone dynamics, with interferon-beta.

Receiving focal radiation plus CTLA-4 blockade with ipilimumab were patients who had chemo-refractory metastatic non-small-cell lung cancer. In regard to this clone: Its target is not known.

Germline lookup yields CDR1 GTSNPN and CDR2 SVGIG (reference sequence). The CDR3 consists of 11 residues. The ends lost 6 bases at V and 17 bases at J; junction bases unmatched: 10. Libraries were prepared by immunoSEQ multiplex PCR; TCRdb keeps only in-frame clonotypes and omits some of them. The sample consists of roughly 35,000 clones, roughly four fifths of them appearing once. The sample in question was peripheral blood, obtained from a patient treated with radiotherapy plus ipilimumab. The TCR originated in a human donor with non-small cell lung cancer that progressed on radiotherapy plus ipilimumab. The chain uses TRBV30 and TRBJ1-6; 7 bases line up with TRBD1. CDR3 coding DNA: TGTGCCTGCGATCTGGACAGGTCCTTCCACTTT. Encoded protein: CACDLDRSFHF.